Here is one T cell receptor beta chain with its context. V was clipped by 5 bases and J by 6 bases, with 17 bases between them. Per the germline V gene, CDR1 is SGHTA and CDR2 is FQGNSA. CDR3 length: 14 amino acids. This sample was included in a study of blood T cell repertoires in COVID-19. In the authors' methods: Estimation of nucleated cell counts was performed using reference gene primer amplification. The method was immunoSEQ multiplex PCR; TCRdb's version includes in-frame clones alone and lacks a portion of them. The V and J calls and the clone size are those of that table, but D and trimming were determined from the DNA. Of around 120,000 clones listed, around four fifths are singletons.

The sample taken for sequencing was peripheral blood. The chain joins TRBV7-2 to TRBJ2-7; D is possibly TRBD2 (5 bases). The TCR originated in a human donor in a cohort sampled during active COVID-19. CDR3 sequence (DNA): TGTGCCAGCAGCGGTTCCGGGATATTCGGCGAGCAGTACTTC. Amino acid sequence: CASSGSGIFGEQYF.